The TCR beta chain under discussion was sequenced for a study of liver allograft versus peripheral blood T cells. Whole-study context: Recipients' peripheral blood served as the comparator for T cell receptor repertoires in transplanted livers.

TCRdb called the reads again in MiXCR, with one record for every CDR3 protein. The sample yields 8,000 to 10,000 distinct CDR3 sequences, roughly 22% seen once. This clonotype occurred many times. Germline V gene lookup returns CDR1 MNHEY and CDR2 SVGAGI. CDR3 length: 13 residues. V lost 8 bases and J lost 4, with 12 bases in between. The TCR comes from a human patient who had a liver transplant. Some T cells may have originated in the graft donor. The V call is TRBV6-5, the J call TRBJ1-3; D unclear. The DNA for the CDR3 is TGTGCCAGCCGTCGCGCAGTCGGAAACACCATATATTTT. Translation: CASRRAVGNTIYF.